Following are 12 T cell receptor beta chains from one sample sequenced in a study of beta chain features in type 1 diabetes. The entirety of the isolated RNA underwent reverse transcription, so expressed TCRB transcripts were sequenced. Assay: immunoSEQ multiplex PCR; the TCRdb copy retains only in-frame clones and omits some. Of about 900,000 clones listed, 15% to 20% were seen once; the top ten hold 0.023%. The sample was naive CD4+ T cells from blood. Receptor source: a woman between 18 and 30 years old in good health.

CDR3 sequence: CASAPVGGNTIYF. CDR3 DNA: TGTGCCAGCGCTCCAGTGGGGGGAAACACCATATATTTT. The V gene is TRBV7-9, the J gene TRBJ1-3; the D is unclear. Germline V lookup: CDR1 SEHNR, CDR2 FQNEAQ (reference sequence). This CDR3 contains 13 residues. The germline V and J ends were trimmed by 8 bases and 4 bases, with 12 bases remaining between them. Full variable domain (outside the CDR3, taken from reference TRBV7-9 and TRBJ1-3): DTGVSQNPRHKITKRGQNVTFRCDPISEHNRLYWYRQTLGQGPEFLTYFQNEAQLEKSRLLSDRFSAERPKGSFSTLEIQRTEQGDSAMYLCASAPVGGNTIYFGEGSWLTVV.

This clone came up a few times. V gene TRBV10-3 combines with J gene TRBJ2-5; 8 nucleotides match TRBD2. Germline V gene sequence: CDR1 ENHRY, CDR2 SYGVKD. The CDR3 length is 14 residues. Losses at the gene ends were 10 bases for V and 5 bases for J; bases not matched to a gene: 12. This chain's CDR3 is CATASGGLGETQYF. The CDR3 nucleotides are TGTGCCACCGCCTCGGGGGGGTTAGGGGAGACCCAGTACTTC.

This chain uses TRBV4-3 with TRBJ1-2; D is ambiguous. This CDR3 spans 15 amino acids. V was trimmed by 3 bases and J by 2 bases, leaving 13 bases between them. The V gene's germline CDR1 is LGHNA and CDR2 YSLEER. The CDR3 loop reads CASSHRNRNNYGYTF. The CDR3 DNA follows: TGCGCCAGCAGCCATAGAAACAGAAACAACTATGGCTACACCTTC.

The chain couples TRBV7-2 to TRBJ2-7; 10 bases are shared with TRBD2. The germline CDR1 and CDR2 sequences are SGHTA and FQGNSA. V lost 3 bases to trimming and J lost 3 bases; unmatched junction nucleotides: 5. This CDR3 is 15 amino acids long. The CDR3 reads CASSFVAGGDYEQYF. The CDR3, as DNA: TGTGCCAGCAGCTTCGTAGCGGGAGGAGACTACGAGCAGTACTTC.

This clone was seen more than once but under ten times. The CDR3 spells CASSRRPTELFF. CDR3 in DNA: TGTGCCAGCAGCCGTCGGCCAACGGAGCTGTTTTTT. The chain uses TRBV7-9 and TRBJ2-2; D not certain. Germline-derived CDR1 and CDR2 are SEHNR and FQNEAQ (reference sequence). The CDR3 runs 12 residues. Trimming shortened V by 5 bases and J by 10 bases, and 11 bases separated the two germline ends.

This clone was observed a few times. The chain is built from TRBV15 and TRBJ2-7; possible D gene TRBD2, 5 bases. Trimming pared 0 bases from V and 7 bases from J, leaving 13 bases between. Germline V gene lookup returns CDR1 LNHNV and CDR2 YYDKDF (reference sequence). The CDR3 is made up of 14 amino acids. The CDR3 sequence is CATSRDPEGNEQYF. The DNA of the CDR3 is TGTGCCACCAGCAGAGATCCAGAGGGCAATGAGCAGTACTTC.

This chain links TRBV28 with TRBJ2-7; TRBD1 agrees at 11 bases. CDR3 size: 18 residues. CDR1 and CDR2 from the germline V gene are MDHEN and SYDVKM. Germline trimming cut 5 bases from V and 5 bases from J; bases unmatched to any gene: 17. The CDR3 nucleotides are TGTGCCAGCAGTACCGATTGGACAGGGGGCGTAAAATTGGACGAGCAGTACTTC. The encoded protein is CASSTDWTGGVKLDEQYF.

The chain recombines TRBV18 with TRBJ1-4; D ambiguous. The CDR3 runs to 12 residues. Germline CDR1 reads KGHSH; CDR2 reads LQKENI. V shed 4 bases and J shed 6 bases, with 6 bases lying between them. CDR3 nucleotide sequence: TGTGCCAGCTCACTCGACGATGAAAAACTGTTTTTT. Translated, it gives CASSLDDEKLFF. The complete variable domain, with remaining parts taken from reference TRBV18 and TRBJ1-4, reads NAGVMQNPRHLVRRRGQEARLRCSPMKGHSHVYWYRQLPEEGLKFMVYLQKENIIDESGMPKERFSAEFPKEGPSILRIQQVVRGDSAAYFCASSLDDEKLFFGSGTQLSVL.

This clone was counted only a few times. The chain links TRBV11-1 to TRBJ2-5, with D possibly matching TRBD2 (6 bases). Between the trimmed V and J ends, which lost 3 bases and 1 base, there was a span of 9 bases. Germline V gene lookup returns CDR1 SGHAT and CDR2 FQDESV (reference sequence). The CDR3 length is 14 residues. The CDR3 nucleotides are TGTGCCAGCAGCTTGGGGGGACCCCAAGAGACCCAGTACTTC. Translation gives CASSLGGPQETQYF.

This clone came up once. The chain is built from TRBV15 and TRBJ2-2; D is uncertain. The V end lost 0 bases, the J end lost 7 bases, and 18 bases lay between the germline ends. Germline loops: CDR1 LNHNV, CDR2 YYDKDF (reference sequence). The length of the CDR3 is 17 residues. CDR3 nucleotides: TGTGCCACCAGCAGAGATAAGGGTGGTGGCTTGAGCGGGGAGCTGTTTTTT. Its protein is CATSRDKGGGLSGELFF.

The chain joins TRBV19 to TRBJ1-5, with D tentatively TRBD1 (5 bases). The CDR3 has 15 amino acids. The V end was cut by 6 bases, the J end by 5 bases, with 17 bases between. Germline CDR1 and CDR2: LNHDA and SQIVND (reference sequence). DNA of the CDR3: TGTGCCAGTAGCGAGCCGGCCAGGGAATATCAGCCCCAGCATTTT. Translating it yields CASSEPAREYQPQHF.

The sample holds a few counts of this clone. This chain uses TRBV11-2 with TRBJ2-7; 8 bases are shared with TRBD1. With 6 bases clipped from V and 5 bases from J, the junction kept 9 bases outside the gene matches. Germline V gene data show CDR1 as SGHAT and CDR2 as FQNNGV. The CDR3 consists of 14 residues. CDR3 amino acids: CASSTRTGFDEQYF. For the CDR3, the DNA is TGTGCCAGCAGTACTCGGACAGGGTTCGACGAGCAGTACTTC.